This T cell receptor (beta chain) was sequenced for a study of T-cell reconstitution after alpha-beta-depleted transplantation in children. Findings and caveats of the study: T-cell numbers and diversity one year post-transplant derived largely from freshly generated T cells.

As for this clonotype: Its antigen is currently unknown.

Preparing the TCRbeta library involved the use of unique molecular identifiers. TCRdb reprocessed the PCR reads with MiXCR, giving one entry per CDR3 protein. The sample holds some 450,000 distinct CDR3 sequences, approximately 41% seen once. CDR1 is MNHNS, CDR2 SASEGT, per germline. Deletions cut 5 bases from V and 3 bases from J, with 14 bases between. The CDR3 totals 15 residues. V and J are TRBV6-1 and TRBJ2-1; tentative D call: TRBD2 (5 bases). The specimen was PBMCs, collected before TCRalphabeta/CD19-depleted stem cell transplant. This TCR derives from a girl aged 2-10 years with aplastic anemia, due to receive a stem cell transplant. CDR3 coding DNA: TGTGCCAGCAGTCCAAAATGGACTCTCTACAATGAGCAGTTCTTC. This gives the protein CASSPKWTLYNEQFF.